Below are 21 T cell receptor beta chains sequenced from a single sample in a study of CD8 T cells in Susac syndrome. RNA, at about 0.45 to 1 ug, was reverse transcribed with random hexamers. A single record per CDR3 protein comes from TCRdb applying MiXCR to the immunoSEQ multiplex PCR reads. This sample carries about 80,000 distinct CDR3 sequences, around 94% of them seen once, and the ten largest clones take around 0.25%. The source material was CD8+ T cells from PBMCs. The source is a human donor in good health.

Comment on this clonotype: It is likely a read error, because the conserved phenylalanine at the end of the CDR3 is missing. The V call is TRBV5-1, the J call TRBJ1-2; D is unclear. Trimming pared 0 bases from V and 4 bases from J, leaving 7 bases between. The length of the CDR3 is 13 residues. CDR1 is SGHRS and CDR2 is YFSETQ in the germline V gene. The CDR3 DNA sequence: TGCGCCAGCAGCTTGGGTGTTACCTATGGCTACACCTAC. Protein product: CASSLGVTYGYTY.

The chain couples TRBV25-1 to TRBJ2-7, with TRBD2 matching 7 bases. The germline CDR1 and CDR2 sequences are MGHDK and SYGVNS. The CDR3 totals 13 residues. J gave up 5 bases and V 3 bases, and 4 bases lay outside the gene matches. The CDR3 sequence is CASSERTRDEQYF. The DNA for the CDR3 is TGTGCCAGCAGTGAGAGGACTAGGGACGAGCAGTACTTC.

This rearrangement joins TRBV7-8 to TRBJ2-7, with D hard to call. The CDR3 is 13 residues long. V was pared by 5 bases and J by 5 bases, with 13 bases between. Germline-derived CDR1 and CDR2 are SGHVS and FQNEAQ. The DNA for the CDR3 is TGTGCCAGCAGCCCTAGTGCCGGCCACGAGCAGTACGTC. It codes for CASSPSAGHEQYV.

This chain links TRBV7-8 with TRBJ2-4; the D gene is possibly TRBD2 (6 bases). This CDR3 region has 16 residues. Deletions cut 1 base from V and 0 bases from J, with 10 bases between. CDR1 SGHVS and CDR2 FQNEAQ come from the germline V gene. The CDR3 sequence is CASSLVGGEAKNIQYF. The CDR3 coding sequence is TGTGCCAGCAGCTTAGTCGGAGGGGAAGCCAAAAACATTCAGTACTTC.

This chain uses TRBV29-1 with TRBJ2-2; tentatively, D is TRBD2 (6 bases). Germline lookup yields CDR1 SQVTM and CDR2 ANQGSEA. There are 14 residues in the CDR3. V was cut by 4 bases and J by 4 bases, with 13 bases left in between. CDR3 region: CSVAPGGATGELFF. In DNA form, the CDR3 reads TGCAGCGTTGCCCCTGGAGGGGCCACCGGGGAGCTGTTTTTT.

V is TRBV6-5 and J is TRBJ2-1; no clear D. The CDR3 extends over 14 amino acids. With 2 bases removed from V and 8 bases from J, the gap between germline ends came to 13 bases. Per germline, CDR1 MNHEY and CDR2 SVGAGI. The CDR3 reads CASSYGPGSYEQFF. For the CDR3, the DNA is TGTGCCAGCAGTTACGGCCCGGGTAGTTATGAGCAGTTCTTC.

This clonotype was counted a single time. V and J are TRBV7-9 and TRBJ1-1, with D hard to call. V lost 8 bases and J lost 5, with 15 bases in between. The CDR3 sequence is 13 residues long. Germline values: CDR1 SEHNR, CDR2 FQNEAQ (reference sequence). The CDR3 region is CASHVRSSTEAFF. The CDR3 region has the DNA TGTGCCAGCCATGTCAGGTCGAGTACTGAAGCTTTCTTT.

V is TRBV4-1 and J is TRBJ2-7, with D perhaps given as TRBD1 or TRBD2 (5 bases each). The CDR3 is 13 amino acids. V lost 0 bases, J lost 5 bases, and 8 bases lay in between. Per germline, CDR1 MGHRA and CDR2 YSYEKL. The CDR3 bases are TGCGCCAGCAGCCAAGATATGGGACACGAGCAGTACTTC. It is translated as CASSQDMGHEQYF.

The chain couples TRBV5-6 to TRBJ2-7, with D maybe TRBD1 (5 bases). Trimming removed 1 base from V and 2 bases from J, with 7 bases in between. The CDR3 is made up of 13 amino acids. The V gene's germline CDR1 is SGHDT and CDR2 YYEEEE. The CDR3 here is CASSLLTAYEQYF. CDR3 bases: TGTGCCAGCAGCTTGTTGACAGCCTACGAGCAGTACTTC.

This clonotype was seen a single time. This chain joins TRBV12-3 or TRBV12-4 and TRBJ2-1; D remains ambiguous. The CDR3 extends over 14 amino acids. Trimming pared 3 bases from V and 3 bases from J, leaving 9 bases between. In DNA form, the CDR3 reads TGTGCCAGCAGTTTCCTTCCTGGCTACAATGAGCAGTTCTTC. Amino acids: CASSFLPGYNEQFF.

V usage is TRBV2 and J usage is TRBJ1-6; TRBD1 is a possible D gene (5 bases). Trimming shortened V by 10 bases and J by 7 bases, and 26 bases separated the two germline ends. Germline CDR1 and CDR2: SNHLY and FYNNEI. The CDR3 length is 17 residues. The CDR3 region has the DNA TGTGCCATCCGACTTATCCTCCGGGACGGGGGGAATTCACCCCTCCACTTT. Translated, it gives CAIRLILRDGGNSPLHF. Combining the CDR3 with reference TRBV2 and TRBJ1-6 gives the whole variable domain EPEVTQTPSHQVTQMGQEVILRCVPISNHLYFYWYRQILGQKVEFLVSFYNNEISEKSEIFDDQFSVERPDGSNFTLKIRSTKLEDSAMYFCAIRLILRDGGNSPLHFGNGTRLTVT.

CDR3 residues: CASSHPGQGFSSSGNTIYF. The CDR3 DNA sequence: TGCGCCAGCAGCCATCCGGGACAGGGATTTTCTAGCTCTGGAAACACCATATATTTT. V is TRBV4-1 and J is TRBJ1-3; 9 bases fit TRBD1. The germline gives CDR1 MGHRA, CDR2 YSYEKL. Trimming cost V 3 bases and J 0 bases; bases outside gene matches: 12. This CDR3 is 19 amino acids long.

The chain couples TRBV29-1 to TRBJ2-2; D perhaps matches TRBD1 (5 bases). The CDR3 runs to 12 residues. The ends were cut back, 6 bases at V and 5 bases at J, with 10 bases in the middle. The germline gives CDR1 SQVTM, CDR2 ANQGSEA. The DNA of the CDR3 is TGCAGCGTGTATAAGGGGACCGGGGAGCTGTTTTTT. Its protein product is CSVYKGTGELFF.

The chain joins TRBV2 to TRBJ2-2; TRBD2 is a possible D gene (6 bases). Deletions cut 6 bases from V and 3 bases from J, with 8 bases between. This CDR3 comprises 13 residues. CDR1 is SNHLY and CDR2 is FYNNEI in the germline V gene. CDR3 in DNA: TGTGCCAGCAGGTGGGGGGACACCGGGGAGCTGTTTTTT. Protein sequence: CASRWGDTGELFF.

The chain joins TRBV9 to TRBJ2-1; no firm D call. V dropped 0 bases and J dropped 0 bases, with 7 bases sitting between them. The germline V gene has CDR1 SGDLS and CDR2 YYNGEE. This CDR3 has 15 amino acids. The CDR3 here is CASSVGGDSYNEQFF. Here the CDR3 DNA reads TGTGCCAGCAGCGTAGGAGGCGACTCCTACAATGAGCAGTTCTTC.

CDR3 amino acids: CASSSTGTGMGETQYF. The CDR3 nucleotides are TGTGCCAGCAGTTCCACCGGGACAGGGATGGGAGAGACCCAGTACTTC. V gene TRBV27 combines with J gene TRBJ2-5, with TRBD1 identical over 9 bases. The CDR3 consists of 16 residues. Trimming took 4 bases from V and 4 from J; bases not matched to a gene: 10. Per germline, CDR1 MNHEY and CDR2 SMNVEV (reference sequence).

This clonotype showed up just once. The V and J genes are TRBV20-1 and TRBJ2-5, with D hard to call. The CDR3 covers 11 residues. CDR1 DFQATT and CDR2 SNEGSKA come from the germline V gene (reference sequence). Between the trimmed V and J ends, which lost 5 bases and 6 bases, there was a span of 10 bases. The CDR3 loop reads CSADGLKTQYF. For the CDR3, the DNA is TGCAGTGCTGACGGGTTAAAGACCCAGTACTTC.

This chain links TRBV29-1 with TRBJ1-1, with D possibly TRBD1 on 5 matching bases. Germline V gene lookup returns CDR1 SQVTM and CDR2 ANQGSEA. CDR3 length: 10 amino acids. Trimming pared 6 bases from V and 7 bases from J, leaving 9 bases between. The CDR3 sequence is CSVGDREAFF. In DNA, the CDR3 is TGCAGCGTGGGGGACCGTGAAGCTTTCTTT.

V usage is TRBV9 and J usage is TRBJ2-1; the match to TRBD2 covers 13 bases. CDR1 is SGDLS and CDR2 is YYNGEE in the germline V gene. There are 16 residues in the CDR3. J lost 5 bases, V lost 3 bases, and 5 bases had no gene match. CDR3 region: CASSAETSGGNNEQFF. The CDR3 coding sequence is TGTGCCAGCAGCGCAGAGACTAGCGGGGGGAACAATGAGCAGTTCTTC.

V and J are TRBV20-1 and TRBJ2-5; 7 bases map to TRBD2. CDR1 is DFQATT and CDR2 is SNEGSKA in the germline V gene (reference sequence). The CDR3 sequence is 19 residues long. After removal of 0 bases from V and 2 bases from J, the junction contained 18 bases not matched to a gene. The CDR3 DNA follows: TGCAGTGCTAGAGATCACTGGGCTAGCGGCCCTGGGGGACAAGAGACCCAGTACTTC. Its protein product is CSARDHWASGPGGQETQYF.

J is TRBJ2-7 and V is TRBV7-9; the match to TRBD1 covers 7 bases. The CDR3 runs 15 residues. Germline V CDR1 and CDR2: SEHNR, FQNEAQ (reference sequence). The V and J ends lost 2 bases and 5 bases, in that order; junction bases with no gene match: 9. In nucleotides, the CDR3 is TGTGCCAGCAGCTTATTCCGAGGACAGGACAACGAGCAGTACGTC. Amino acid sequence: CASSLFRGQDNEQYV.